A selection of T cell receptor beta chains follows, all from one sample in a study of T cell responses to AZD1222 COVID-19 vaccine. The protocol was immunoSEQ multiplex PCR, while the TCRdb copy is restricted to in-frame clones and leaves out a portion. The sample lists more than 80,000 clones; roughly nine tenths were seen once. The sample in question was peripheral blood, obtained on day 0 of AZD1222 vaccination. The receptor set was obtained from an adult in good health. Each CDR3 is given with its conserved first and last residue.

j_call v_call cdr3_length cdr3_aa
TRBJ2-1 TRBV7-2 16 CASSPRYSDSYNEQFF
TRBJ1-2 TRBV7-9 13 CASSPYNGYGYTF
TRBJ2-6 TRBV19 15 CASETGLSGANVLTF
TRBJ1-2 TRBV7-8 14 CASSSNAGTDGYTF
TRBJ2-7 TRBV5-4 12 CASSFLSHEQYF
TRBJ1-1 TRBV29-1 15 CSVEVHRAVNTEAFF
TRBJ1-3 TRBV15 15 CATSRKRTASPGIYF
TRBJ2-2 TRBV7-2 15 CASSSNRGWTGELFF
TRBJ1-2 TRBV6-5 15 CASSYLPDGSGGYTF
TRBJ1-1 TRBV11-3 14 CASSLNTGSTEAFF
TRBJ1-5 TRBV5-5 15 CASSARQGDNQPQHF
TRBJ2-7 TRBV19 15 CASSISGTLFYEQYF
TRBJ2-3 TRBV5-1 17 CASSSGLAGARGDTQYF
TRBJ1-2 TRBV18 12 CASTTADYGYTF
TRBJ1-5 TRBV23-1 17 CASRRGPSGMRDQPQHF
TRBJ2-7 TRBV30 14 CAWRLDRGRKEQYF
TRBJ2-1 TRBV10-2 14 CATLGLATYNEQFF
TRBJ2-7 TRBV4-2 15 CASSQGVGGTDEQYF
TRBJ1-5 TRBV19 13 CASMAHVGQLQHF
TRBJ1-6 TRBV27 17 CASSSRTGRSYNSPLHF
TRBJ1-3 TRBV15 13 CATSRDTGNTIYF
TRBJ1-5 TRBV2 16 CASSGSTGNIDQPQHF
TRBJ1-6 TRBV14 16 CASSQRRSSYNSPLHF